This entry features one T cell receptor (beta chain) sequence. Its antigen is still unknown. This specimen belongs to a study of cytomegalovirus exposure and HLA in healthy donors. Whole-study findings and limits: Published work reported that the classifier diagnosed cytomegalovirus status with high specificity and sensitivity.

The CDR3 totals 16 residues. CDR1 and CDR2 (germline): SGHAT, FQNNGV. V shed 2 bases and J shed 2 bases, with 15 bases lying between them. PCR amplification relied on 60 Vbeta primers (plus 13 Jbeta primers). Sequencing used immunoSEQ multiplex PCR; TCRdb keeps in-frame clones, though not all of them. Here the sample spans about 140,000 clones, 75% to 90% being singletons. This TCR came from a female donor in good health and CMV-seronegative. Sequencing input: PBMCs. The chain employs TRBV11-2 and TRBJ2-5; tentatively, D is TRBD1 (6 bases). The DNA for the CDR3 is TGTGCCAGCAGCTTATCTGGGACACTAAGACAAGAGACCCAGTACTTC. It is translated as CASSLSGTLRQETQYF.